A single sample gave rise to the 21 T cell receptor beta chains below, sequenced in a study of tumor and adjacent non-tumor tissue in lung cancer. RNA was extracted from bulk tissue without any cell sorting. TCRbeta libraries were built with three rounds of nested PCR, modified from ARM-PCR. TCRdb independently ran MiXCR on the multiplex PCR reads; one entry per CDR3 protein. The table has over 110,000 distinct CDR3 sequences, approximately 64% seen once. Sequences were obtained from lung tumor tissue. Receptors were obtained from a man in his sixties with small cell lung cancer.

Comment on this clonotype: Since a much larger clone is just one base distant, this may be a read error. The chain links TRBV6-2 or TRBV6-3 to TRBJ2-3; 14 nucleotides match TRBD2. Germline V lookup: CDR1 MNHEY, CDR2 SVGEGT. The CDR3 has 17 residues. CDR3 region: CASSYGTSGRFEDTQCF. CDR3 sequence (DNA): TGTGCCAGCAGTTACGGGACTAGCGGGAGATTCGAGGATACGCAGTGTTTT.

This chain connects TRBV28 to TRBJ1-1, with a weak D call TRBD1 (5 bases). The germline CDR1 and CDR2 sequences are MDHEN and SYDVKM. The germline V and J ends were trimmed by 3 bases and 4 bases, with 12 bases remaining between them. The CDR3 runs 14 residues. CDR3: CASSFHRIPTEAFF. DNA for the CDR3: TGTGCCAGCAGTTTCCACAGGATCCCCACTGAAGCTTTCTTT.

Many counts were recorded for this clonotype. The chain recombines TRBV11-2 with TRBJ2-3; D not certain. V lost 5 bases and J 2 bases, leaving 5 bases between the germline ends. The germline gives CDR1 SGHAT, CDR2 FQNNGV. The CDR3 is 12 residues long. CDR3 region: CASSPITDTQYF. As DNA, the CDR3 is TGTGCCAGCAGCCCGATCACAGATACGCAGTATTTT.

Notes on this clonotype: A junction end diverges from the germline sequence, so it may reflect a read error. This chain uses TRBV6-1 with TRBJ1-2, with D possibly TRBD1 on 5 matching bases. The CDR3 consists of 13 residues. Germline V gives CDR1 MNHNS, CDR2 SASEGT. CDR3 loop: CVSCPAGNYGYTF. The CDR3 DNA reads TGTGTCAGCTGCCCAGCAGGGAACTATGGCTACACCTTC.

This clonotype appeared a few times. This chain connects TRBV5-4 to TRBJ2-3; TRBD2 is a possible D gene (5 bases). Trimming left V 4 bases short and J 0 bases short, with 15 bases between. Germline V CDR1 and CDR2: SGHNT, YYREEE (reference sequence). This CDR3 has 16 residues. CDR3 nucleotides: TGTGCCAGCAGCCTCGGGGAGCGACGGAGCACAGATACGCAGTATTTT. Protein sequence: CASSLGERRSTDTQYF.

The gene calls are TRBV12-3 or TRBV12-4 and TRBJ2-2, with a possible D match to TRBD2 (6 bases). The CDR3 is 15 residues long. V was clipped by 10 bases and J by 3 bases, with 18 bases between them. CDR3 sequence: CANTLEGRDTGELFF. In DNA form, the CDR3 reads TGTGCCAACACCCTGGAGGGCAGGGACACCGGGGAGCTGTTTTTT.

The gene calls are TRBV7-3 and TRBJ2-3; no reliable D call. The CDR3 covers 16 residues. Between the trimmed V and J ends, which lost 5 bases and 0 bases, there was a span of 15 bases. CDR1 is SGHTA and CDR2 is FQGTGA in the germline V gene. CDR3 DNA: TGTGCCAGCAGCCCCCATGCCGCGACTAGCACAGATACGCAGTATTTT. As protein: CASSPHAATSTDTQYF.

The chain carries TRBV6-5 and TRBJ2-3; D unresolved. Trimming left V 6 bases short and J 2 bases short, with 15 bases between. Germline-derived CDR1 and CDR2 are MNHEY and SVGAGI. This CDR3 region has 15 residues. CDR3 loop: CASSPFGSNTDTQYF. Written as DNA, the CDR3 is TGTGCCAGCAGCCCCTTCGGATCTAACACAGATACGCAGTATTTT.

A note on this clonotype: A read error may produce the germline difference seen at one junction end. This rearrangement joins TRBV12-3 or TRBV12-4 to TRBJ2-1, with D perhaps matching TRBD1 or TRBD2 (6 bases each). The length of the CDR3 is 15 residues. This CDR3 is CASKGLGGSYNEKFF. The DNA of the CDR3 is TGTGCCAGCAAGGGATTGGGGGGCTCCTACAATGAGAAGTTCTTC.

On this clonotype: At one boundary the junction diverges from the germline segment, which might be a read error. The genes are TRBV12-3 or TRBV12-4 and TRBJ1-1; D perhaps matches TRBD1 (5 bases). This CDR3 is 16 amino acids long. In DNA form, the CDR3 reads TGTGCCAGCAGTTTCAGGAGGGTCGGAGGGGATACTGAAGCTCTCTTT. It translates to CASSFRRVGGDTEALF.

The J gene is TRBJ2-1, the V gene TRBV11-2; a weak D match, TRBD2 (5 bases). Germline assignment: CDR1 SGHAT and CDR2 FQNNGV. Trimming cost V 6 bases and J 4 bases, with 19 bases left between them. The CDR3 is 16 residues long. The CDR3 region is CASRVSGRVPYNEQFF. As DNA, the CDR3 is TGTGCCAGCAGAGTTAGTGGGAGAGTCCCTTACAATGAGCAGTTCTTC.

This clonotype has just one count. The chain combines TRBV28 with TRBJ1-5; D may be TRBD1 (6 bases). Per the germline V gene, CDR1 is MDHEN and CDR2 is SYDVKM. The V gene lost 5 bases and the J gene lost 6 bases, with 8 bases spanning the gap. The CDR3 sequence is 12 residues long. CDR3 sequence reads: CASSIQGQPQHF. The CDR3 nucleotides are TGTGCCAGCAGTATACAGGGTCAGCCCCAGCATTTT.

In this sample, this clonotype turned up many times. This sequence joins TRBV11-2 and TRBJ2-1; 8 bases agree with TRBD2. V shed 0 bases, J shed 0 bases, and the junction held 4 bases outside the gene matches. Germline CDR1 SGHAT, CDR2 FQNNGV. This CDR3 has 17 residues. The CDR3 DNA follows: TGTGCCAGCAGCTTAGAACTAGCGGCAGACTCCTACAATGAGCAGTTCTTC. Protein product: CASSLELAADSYNEQFF. The full variable domain, its missing parts supplied by reference TRBV11-2 and TRBJ2-1, is EAGVAQSPRYKIIEKRQSVAFWCNPISGHATLYWYQQILGQGPKLLIQFQNNGVVDDSQLPKDRFSAERLKGVDSTLKIQPAKLEDSAVYLCASSLELAADSYNEQFFGPGTRLTVL.

With respect to this clonotype: This could be a read error, since a much larger clone is one nucleotide away. The V gene is TRBV6-6, the J gene TRBJ1-2, with D unclear. CDR1 is MNHNY, CDR2 SVGAGI, per germline (reference sequence). This CDR3 is built from 14 residues. CDR3 loop: CASSYGQDLYGYIF. CDR3 in DNA: TGTGCCAGCAGTTATGGTCAGGACCTCTATGGCTACATCTTC.

The chain links TRBV11-2 to TRBJ1-2, with D tentatively TRBD1 (5 bases). Trimming pared 10 bases from V and 8 bases from J, leaving 26 bases between. The CDR3 spans 15 residues. CDR1 and CDR2 (germline): SGHAT, FQNNGV. CDR3 amino acids: CANRATGTELRGYTF. CDR3 in DNA: TGTGCCAACAGAGCGACGGGGACGGAACTCCGAGGCTACACCTTC.

As concerns this clonotype: This CDR3 fails to terminate in the conserved phenylalanine or tryptophan, so it likely reflects a read error. V is TRBV11-2 and J is TRBJ1-1, with a possible D match to TRBD1 (6 bases). Per the germline V gene, CDR1 is SGHAT and CDR2 is FQNNGV. The length of the CDR3 is 15 residues. This CDR3 reads CASSLVAGVNTEAFS. CDR3 coding DNA: TGTGCCAGCAGCTTAGTGGCAGGGGTGAACACTGAGGCTTTCTCT.

V and J are TRBV6-2 or TRBV6-3 and TRBJ2-5; the D call may be TRBD1 or TRBD2 (5 bases each). The CDR3 covers 15 residues. V was shortened by 10 bases and J by 10 bases, with 28 bases between the two germline ends. Germline V gene data show CDR1 as MNHEY and CDR2 as SVGEGT. In DNA form, the CDR3 reads TGTGCCACCAACCGTGGGGGAGCCGGACACGCGATCCAGTACTTC. This translates into CATNRGGAGHAIQYF.

With respect to this clonotype: Just one base apart from a much larger clone, this may be a read error. The CDR3 end shows no conserved phenylalanine or tryptophan, and so a read error is likely. The J gene is TRBJ2-1, the V gene TRBV5-6; 7 nucleotides align to TRBD2. This CDR3 contains 15 residues. V lost 2 bases and J lost 7; bases outside the gene matches: 9. Germline-derived CDR1 and CDR2 are SGHDT and YYEEEE. CDR3 residues: CASSFSAGVRNEQFI. The CDR3 DNA reads TGTGCCAGCAGCTTCTCTGCGGGAGTTAGGAATGAGCAGTTCATC.

This clonotype was seen only once. One junction end does not reproduce the germline sequence, and a read error may be involved. The V gene is TRBV9, the J gene TRBJ2-7, with D possibly TRBD2 on 7 matching bases. Germline loops: CDR1 SGDLS, CDR2 YYNGEE. This CDR3 has 14 amino acids. DNA for the CDR3: TGTGCCAGTAGCGTAGGAGCGGGACACTACGAGCAGTACTTC. Amino acid sequence: CASSVGAGHYEQYF.

Note on this clonotype: The junction departs from germline at one end; a sequencing error may be responsible. The genes are TRBV12-3 or TRBV12-4 and TRBJ2-1, with TRBD2 matching over 11 bases. The CDR3 is 17 residues long. The CDR3 region is CAGSLLAGGHESIEQFF. The CDR3, as DNA: TGTGCCGGCAGTCTCCTAGCGGGAGGACACGAATCTATTGAGCAGTTCTTC.

A single count supports this clonotype. This may be a read error, as it is one base from a much larger clone. The rearrangement joins TRBV10-3 to TRBJ2-5, with D unresolved. Germline V CDR1 and CDR2: ENHRY, SYGVKD. The CDR3 runs to 11 residues. CDR3 sequence (DNA): TGTGCCATCAAGGGCGCGGAGACCCACTACTTC. It is translated as CAIKGAETHYF.